Listed here are 8 T cell receptor beta chains from one sample, sequenced in a study of cytomegalovirus exposure and HLA in healthy donors. PCR involved 60 Vbeta and 13 Jbeta primers. TCRdb's copy holds only in-frame clones and misses some; the assay was immunoSEQ multiplex PCR. The sample carries around 180,000 clones, roughly 87% recorded once. Sequencing used PBMCs. These receptors were taken from a girl less than two years old in good health and CMV-seronegative.

This clone was counted a single time. The rearrangement uses TRBV7-6 and TRBJ2-1; weak D call: TRBD2 (5 bases). Germline V gives CDR1 SGHVS, CDR2 FNYEAQ. Trimming left V 1 base short and J 10 bases short, with 11 bases between. The CDR3 is 13 residues long. CDR3 in DNA: TGTGCCAGCAGCTTAGGACGGGGAGAGGAGCAGTTCTTC. Its protein product is CASSLGRGEEQFF.

The J gene is TRBJ2-5, the V gene TRBV25-1; 9 nucleotides line up with TRBD2. The CDR3 has 18 residues. V was pared by 2 bases and J by 5 bases, with 15 bases of the junction left unmatched. CDR1 is MGHDK, CDR2 SYGVNS, per germline. The CDR3 loop reads CASSEGGRALGWYETQYF. The DNA for the CDR3 is TGTGCCAGCAGTGAAGGCGGGAGGGCCCTTGGGTGGTACGAGACCCAGTACTTC.

The chain recombines TRBV7-2 with TRBJ2-3, with unresolved D. This CDR3 contains 14 residues. The germline V and J ends were trimmed by 3 bases and 0 bases, with 7 bases remaining between them. The germline V gene encodes CDR1 SGHTA and CDR2 FQGNSA. This CDR3 is CASSLPTSTDTQYF. As DNA, the CDR3 is TGTGCCAGCAGCTTGCCTACTAGCACAGATACGCAGTATTTT.

J is TRBJ2-2 and V is TRBV19; D possibly corresponds to TRBD2 (5 bases). CDR1 and CDR2 from the germline V gene are LNHDA and SQIVND (reference sequence). Trimming pared 3 bases from V and 4 bases from J, leaving 18 bases between. The CDR3 extends over 17 amino acids. The CDR3 bases are TGTGCCAGTAGTATCCTGGACTTTCATGTGGGCACCGGGGAGCTGTTTTTT. This encodes CASSILDFHVGTGELFF.

On this clone itself: Additional DNA sequences in this sample encode the identical CDR3. The chain has TRBV6-1 and TRBJ1-1; D perhaps matches TRBD1 (5 bases). V was pared by 6 bases and J by 0 bases, with 8 bases between. CDR1 is MNHNS, CDR2 SASEGT, per germline. This CDR3 is 13 amino acids long. The CDR3 DNA reads as TGTGCCAGCAGGCGACAGATGAACACTGAAGCTTTCTTT. Amino acids: CASRRQMNTEAFF.

The V gene is TRBV6-5, the J gene TRBJ1-4; D is unresolved. This CDR3 region has 14 residues. V dropped 6 bases and J dropped 8 bases, with 16 bases sitting between them. The germline V gene encodes CDR1 MNHEY and CDR2 SVGAGI. CDR3 bases: TGTGCCAGCAGCCTCGACGGGGATAAAGAAAAACTGTTTTTT. It is translated as CASSLDGDKEKLFF.

The V gene is TRBV4-1, the J gene TRBJ1-2; TRBD1 matches at 7 bases. Germline V gene lookup returns CDR1 MGHRA and CDR2 YSYEKL. Trimming cost V 4 bases and J 0 bases; bases outside gene matches: 2. There are 14 residues in the CDR3. This CDR3 is CASSPGTANYGYTF. For the CDR3, the DNA is TGCGCCAGCAGCCCCGGGACAGCTAACTATGGCTACACCTTC.

The V call is TRBV11-3, the J call TRBJ2-3; TRBD2 agrees at 12 bases. CDR1 is SGHNT, CDR2 YENEEA, per germline. J gave up 3 bases and V 3 bases, and 1 base lay outside the gene matches. This CDR3 has 15 amino acids. The CDR3 DNA sequence: TGTGCCAGCAGCTTTGGACTAGCGGGGACAGATACGCAGTATTTT. Residues: CASSFGLAGTDTQYF.